What follows are 5 T cell receptor beta chains derived from one specimen sequenced in a study of beta chain features in type 1 diabetes (dated by TCRdb to 2017 to 2018). The library was built by means of the immunoSEQ multiplex PCR assay. The entire amount of isolated RNA was reverse transcribed using the High Capacity cDNA Reverse Transcription Kit, so the sequenced TCRB transcripts were expressed ones. The source is immuneACCESS, and TCRdb retained only in-frame sequences with V and J called. Part of the clones is not carried over; for the studies checked, unresolved V genes explain less than half of this, and the remainder is unexplained. The sample records a few hundred thousand clones, approximately 15% of which are singletons. The top ten constitute around 0.019% of the sample. No antigen has been identified for these receptors. Beyond this particular receptor, the publication reports: Type 1 diabetes patients showed a moderate but significant shortening of TCRB CDR3 length in all four CD4+ subsets.

The sequenced material came from naive CD4+ T cells from blood. This sample's cell subset or site label indicates: true naive CD4+ T cells. All receptors derive from a young man with type 1 diabetes.

This clone was observed a few times. The rearrangement joins TRBV5-6 to TRBJ2-2; D call uncertain. The V and J ends lost 4 bases and 7 bases respectively, with 14 bases between them. CDR1 and CDR2 (germline): SGHDT, YYEEEE. The CDR3 extends over 14 amino acids. The CDR3 DNA reads as TGTGCCAGCAGCCCCGTCCAATCGGGCGGGGAGCTGTTTTTT. Its translation: CASSPVQSGGELFF. The full variable domain, in which reference TRBV5-6 and TRBJ2-2 provide the parts outside the CDR3, is DAGVTQSPTHLIKTRGQQVTLRCSPKSGHDTVSWYQQALGQGPQFIFQYYEEEERQRGNFPDRFSGHQFPNYSSELNVNALLLGDSALYLCASSPVQSGGELFFGEGSRLTVL.

There are a few counts of this clone. The V call is TRBV11-2, the J call TRBJ2-7; 7 nucleotides line up with TRBD1. V shed 3 bases and J 2 bases; nucleotides not matched to a gene: 4. Germline lookup yields CDR1 SGHAT and CDR2 FQNNGV. The CDR3 is 14 amino acids. The CDR3 DNA sequence: TGTGCCAGCAGCTTCCGGGACAGCCCCTACGAGCAGTACTTC. This sequence encodes CASSFRDSPYEQYF.

The chain couples TRBV11-2 to TRBJ2-7; TRBD1 matches 12 bases. The CDR3 contains 13 residues. J was trimmed by 9 bases and V by 6 bases; bases with no gene match: 6. Germline V lookup: CDR1 SGHAT, CDR2 FQNNGV. CDR3 coding DNA: TGTGCCAGCAGTCGGGACAGGGGGCGCGCGCAGTACTTC. Amino acid sequence: CASSRDRGRAQYF.

This clone has more than one count but fewer than ten. The chain carries TRBV18 and TRBJ1-2; 9 bases are shared with TRBD1. V gave up 6 bases and J gave up 8 bases; unmatched junction bases: 10. The CDR3 is made up of 14 amino acids. Germline CDR1 is KGHSH and CDR2 is LQKENI. In nucleotides, the CDR3 is TGTGCCAGCTCCCAGGAACAGGGGGCTGGCGGCTACACCTTC. It is translated as CASSQEQGAGGYTF.

The chain carries TRBV19 and TRBJ2-7; 8 nucleotides agree with TRBD1. Germline assignment: CDR1 LNHDA and CDR2 SQIVND (reference sequence). Unmatched junction bases numbered 5, after V lost 6 bases and J lost 4 bases. The length of the CDR3 is 13 residues. The CDR3 DNA reads TGTGCCAGTAGCTCACAGGGGGGATACGAGCAGTACTTC. It specifies CASSSQGGYEQYF.